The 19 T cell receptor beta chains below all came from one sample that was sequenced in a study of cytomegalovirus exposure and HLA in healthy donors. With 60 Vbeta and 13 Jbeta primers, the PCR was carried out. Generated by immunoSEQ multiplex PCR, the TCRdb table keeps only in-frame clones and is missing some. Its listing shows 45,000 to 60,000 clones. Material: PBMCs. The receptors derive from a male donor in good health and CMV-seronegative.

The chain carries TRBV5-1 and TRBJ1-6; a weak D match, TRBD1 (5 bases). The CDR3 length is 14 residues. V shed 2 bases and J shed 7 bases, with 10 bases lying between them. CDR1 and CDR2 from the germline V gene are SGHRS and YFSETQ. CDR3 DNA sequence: TGCGCCAGCAGCTTAAGGGGTCCCAATTCACCCCTCCACTTT. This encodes CASSLRGPNSPLHF.

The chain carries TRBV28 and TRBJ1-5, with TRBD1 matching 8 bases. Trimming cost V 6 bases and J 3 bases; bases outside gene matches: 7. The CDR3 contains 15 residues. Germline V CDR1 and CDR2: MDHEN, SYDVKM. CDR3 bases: TGTGCCAGCAGGGCCGGGACAGGACCCAATCAGCCCCAGCATTTT. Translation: CASRAGTGPNQPQHF.

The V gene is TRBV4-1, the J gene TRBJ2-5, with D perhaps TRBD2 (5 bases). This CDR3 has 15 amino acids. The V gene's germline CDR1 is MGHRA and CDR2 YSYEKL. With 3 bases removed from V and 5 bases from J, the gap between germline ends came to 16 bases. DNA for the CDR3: TGCGCCAGCAGCCAGGAAGGGAGACCAACGGAGACCCAGTACTTC. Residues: CASSQEGRPTETQYF.

DNA of the CDR3: TGTGCCAGCAGCCCTCGGACTAGCGGGAACAATGAGCAGTTCTTC. This translates into CASSPRTSGNNEQFF. The chain uses TRBV9 and TRBJ2-1; 12 bases are a match to TRBD2. The germline V gene encodes CDR1 SGDLS and CDR2 YYNGEE. The length of the CDR3 is 15 residues. The trim removed 4 bases at V and 5 bases at J, leaving 4 bases unmatched.

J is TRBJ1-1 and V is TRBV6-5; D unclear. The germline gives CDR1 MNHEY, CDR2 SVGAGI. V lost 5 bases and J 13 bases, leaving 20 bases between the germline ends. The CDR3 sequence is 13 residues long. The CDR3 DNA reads TGTGCCAGCAGTCCAACGCGTACGCGGGAGGGTTTCTTT. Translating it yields CASSPTRTREGFF.

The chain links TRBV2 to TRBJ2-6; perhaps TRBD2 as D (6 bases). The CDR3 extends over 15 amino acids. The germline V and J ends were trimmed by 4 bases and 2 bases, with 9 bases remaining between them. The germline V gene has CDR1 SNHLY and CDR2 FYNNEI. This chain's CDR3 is CASSAEGAGANVLTF. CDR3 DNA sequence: TGTGCCAGCAGTGCGGAGGGTGCTGGGGCCAACGTCCTGACTTTC.

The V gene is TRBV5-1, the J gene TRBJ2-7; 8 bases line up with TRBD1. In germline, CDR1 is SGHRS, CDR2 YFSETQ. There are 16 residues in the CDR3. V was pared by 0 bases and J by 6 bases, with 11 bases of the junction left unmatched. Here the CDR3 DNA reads TGCGCCAGCAGCTTGGTGGCTGGACAGGGTCTAAGCGAGCAGTACTTC. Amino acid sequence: CASSLVAGQGLSEQYF.

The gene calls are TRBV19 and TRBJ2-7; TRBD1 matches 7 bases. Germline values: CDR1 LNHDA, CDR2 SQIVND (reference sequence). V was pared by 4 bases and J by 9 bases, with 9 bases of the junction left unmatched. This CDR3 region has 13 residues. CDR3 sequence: CASSTSTGDRQYF. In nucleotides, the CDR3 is TGTGCCAGTAGTACTTCAACAGGGGACCGGCAGTACTTC. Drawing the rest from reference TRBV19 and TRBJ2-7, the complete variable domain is DGGITQSPKYLFRKEGQNVTLSCEQNLNHDAMYWYRQDPGQGLRLIYYSQIVNDFQKGDIAEGYSVSREKKESFPLTVTSAQKNPTAFYLCASSTSTGDRQYFGPGTRLTVT.

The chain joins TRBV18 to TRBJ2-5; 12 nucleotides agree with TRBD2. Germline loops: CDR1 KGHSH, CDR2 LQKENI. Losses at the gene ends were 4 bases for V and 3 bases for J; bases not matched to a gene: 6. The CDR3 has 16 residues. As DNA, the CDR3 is TGTGCCAGCTCACTGTGGACTAGCGGGGAGGAAGAGACCCAGTACTTC. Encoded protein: CASSLWTSGEEETQYF. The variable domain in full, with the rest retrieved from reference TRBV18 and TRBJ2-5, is NAGVMQNPRHLVRRRGQEARLRCSPMKGHSHVYWYRQLPEEGLKFMVYLQKENIIDESGMPKERFSAEFPKEGPSILRIQQVVRGDSAAYFCASSLWTSGEEETQYFGPGTRLLVL.

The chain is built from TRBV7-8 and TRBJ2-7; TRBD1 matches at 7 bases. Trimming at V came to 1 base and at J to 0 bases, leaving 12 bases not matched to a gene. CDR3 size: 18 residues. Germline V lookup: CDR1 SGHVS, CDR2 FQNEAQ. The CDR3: CASSLVPRGQLSSYEQYF. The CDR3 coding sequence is TGTGCCAGCAGCTTAGTCCCAAGGGGACAGTTGAGCTCCTACGAGCAGTACTTC.

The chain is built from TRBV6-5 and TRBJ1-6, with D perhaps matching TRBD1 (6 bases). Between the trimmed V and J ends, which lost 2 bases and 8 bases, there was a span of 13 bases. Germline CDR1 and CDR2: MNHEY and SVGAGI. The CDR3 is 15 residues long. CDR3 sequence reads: CASSYNQGTYSPLHF. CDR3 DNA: TGTGCCAGCAGTTACAACCAGGGGACCTATTCACCCCTCCACTTT.

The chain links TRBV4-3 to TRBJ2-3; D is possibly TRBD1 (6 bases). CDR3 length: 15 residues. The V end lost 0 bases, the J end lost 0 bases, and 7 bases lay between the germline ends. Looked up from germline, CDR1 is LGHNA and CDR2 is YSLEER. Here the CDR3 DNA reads TGCGCCAGCAGCCAAGATACAGGGAGCACAGATACGCAGTATTTT. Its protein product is CASSQDTGSTDTQYF.

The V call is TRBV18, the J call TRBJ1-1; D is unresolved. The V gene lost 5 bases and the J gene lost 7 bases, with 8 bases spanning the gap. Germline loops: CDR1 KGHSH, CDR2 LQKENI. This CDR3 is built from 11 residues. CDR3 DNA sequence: TGTGCCAGCTCAGCAAACGGTGAAGCTTTCTTT. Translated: CASSANGEAFF.

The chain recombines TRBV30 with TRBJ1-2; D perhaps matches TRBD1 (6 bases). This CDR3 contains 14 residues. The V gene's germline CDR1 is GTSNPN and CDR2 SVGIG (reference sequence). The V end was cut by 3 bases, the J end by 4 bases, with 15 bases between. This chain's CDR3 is CAWRNPARGYGYTF. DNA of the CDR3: TGTGCCTGGAGGAATCCGGCCAGGGGCTATGGCTACACCTTC.

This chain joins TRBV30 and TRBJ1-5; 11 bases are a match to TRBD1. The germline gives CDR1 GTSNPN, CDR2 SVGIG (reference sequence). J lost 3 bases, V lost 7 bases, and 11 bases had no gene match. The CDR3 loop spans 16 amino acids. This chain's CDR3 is CALDDGTGGANQPQHF. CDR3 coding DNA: TGTGCCTTGGATGACGGGACAGGGGGTGCCAATCAGCCCCAGCATTTT. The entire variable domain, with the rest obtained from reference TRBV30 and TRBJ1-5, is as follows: SQTIHQWPATLVQPVGSPLSLECTVEGTSNPNLYWYRQAAGRGLQLLFYSVGIGQISSEVPQNLSASRPQDRQFILSSKKLLLSDSGFYLCALDDGTGGANQPQHFGDGTRLSIL.

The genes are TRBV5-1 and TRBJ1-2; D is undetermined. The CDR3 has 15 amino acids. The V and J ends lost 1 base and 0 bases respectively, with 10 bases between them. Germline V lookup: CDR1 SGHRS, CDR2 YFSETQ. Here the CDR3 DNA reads TGCGCCAGCAGCTTGCAGGTACAGACTAACTATGGCTACACCTTC. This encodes CASSLQVQTNYGYTF.

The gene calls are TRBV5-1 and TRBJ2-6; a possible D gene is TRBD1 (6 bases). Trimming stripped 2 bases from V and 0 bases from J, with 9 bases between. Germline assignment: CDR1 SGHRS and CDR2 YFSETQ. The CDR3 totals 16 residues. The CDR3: CASSLRQDSGANVLTF. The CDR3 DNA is TGCGCCAGCAGCTTAAGACAGGACTCTGGGGCCAACGTCCTGACTTTC.

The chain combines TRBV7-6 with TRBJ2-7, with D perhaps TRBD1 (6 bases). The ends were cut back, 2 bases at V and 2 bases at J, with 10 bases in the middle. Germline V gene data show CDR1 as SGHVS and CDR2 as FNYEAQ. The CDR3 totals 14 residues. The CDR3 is CASSLTGRTYEQYF. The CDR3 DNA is TGTGCCAGCAGCTTAACAGGGCGGACCTACGAGCAGTACTTC. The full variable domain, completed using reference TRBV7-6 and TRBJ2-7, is GAGVSQSPRYKVTKRGQDVALRCDPISGHVSLYWYRQALGQGPEFLTYFNYEAQQDKSGLPNDRFSAERPEGSISTLTIQRTEQRDSAMYRCASSLTGRTYEQYFGPGTRLTVT.

As DNA, the CDR3 is TGTGCCACCAGCAGAACCCGGGGGGCCGCCCCCGATACGCAGTATTTT. It encodes CATSRTRGAAPDTQYF. The chain joins TRBV15 to TRBJ2-3; D possibly corresponds to TRBD2 (7 bases). Germline V CDR1 and CDR2: LNHNV, YYDKDF (reference sequence). The CDR3 consists of 16 residues. The V and J ends lost 2 bases and 6 bases respectively, with 18 bases between them.